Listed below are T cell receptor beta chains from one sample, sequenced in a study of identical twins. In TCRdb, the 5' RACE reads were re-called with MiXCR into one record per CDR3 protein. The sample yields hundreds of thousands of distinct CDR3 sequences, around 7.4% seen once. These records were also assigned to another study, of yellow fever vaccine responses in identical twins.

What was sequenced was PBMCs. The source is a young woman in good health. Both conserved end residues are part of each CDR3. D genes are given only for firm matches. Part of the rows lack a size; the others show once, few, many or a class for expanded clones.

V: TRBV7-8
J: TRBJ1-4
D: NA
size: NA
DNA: TGTGCCAGCTCCCCGACAGATACAACTAATGAAAAACTGTTTTTT
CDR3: CASSPTDTTNEKLFF

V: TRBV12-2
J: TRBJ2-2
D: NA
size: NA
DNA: TGTGCAAGTCGCTTAAAGGGGACTAGCTTTTTCCGGACCGGGGAGCTGTTTTTT
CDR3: CASRLKGTSFFRTGELFF

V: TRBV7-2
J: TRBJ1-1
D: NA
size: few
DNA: TGTGCCAGCAGCTTAGTTGAGTTCTCGATGAACACTGAAGCTTTCTTT
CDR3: CASSLVEFSMNTEAFF

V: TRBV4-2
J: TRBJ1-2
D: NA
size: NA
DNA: TGTGCCAGCAGCCAAGCCTGGGAAAACTATGGCTACACCTTC
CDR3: CASSQAWENYGYTF

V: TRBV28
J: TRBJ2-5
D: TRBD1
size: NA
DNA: TGTGCCAGCAGTTTTCCCCAGGACAGGGCAGAGACCCAGTACTTC
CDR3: CASSFPQDRAETQYF

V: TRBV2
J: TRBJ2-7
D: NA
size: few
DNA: TGTGCCAGCAGTCAAGGTGGGGAGACCTACGAGCAGTACTTC
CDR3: CASSQGGETYEQYF

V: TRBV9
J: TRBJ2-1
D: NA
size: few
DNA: TGTGCCAGCAGCGTAGACCGGGAGCAGTTCTTC
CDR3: CASSVDREQFF

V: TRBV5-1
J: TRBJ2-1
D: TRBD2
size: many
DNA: TGCGCCAGCAGCTTGGCCCTCCGCGGGGGGAGCAATGAGCAGTTCTTC
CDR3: CASSLALRGGSNEQFF

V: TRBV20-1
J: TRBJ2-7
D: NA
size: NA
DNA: TGCAGTGCTAGAGATCCTGTCGGCGGAACAGGAAAATACGAGCAGTACTTC
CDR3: CSARDPVGGTGKYEQYF

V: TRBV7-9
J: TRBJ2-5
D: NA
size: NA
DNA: TGTGCCAGCAGCGACAGCGAACAAGAGACCCAGTACTTC
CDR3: CASSDSEQETQYF

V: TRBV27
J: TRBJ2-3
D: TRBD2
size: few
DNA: TGTGCCAGCTCTAATCTAGCGGGGGGGCCGGATACGCAGTATTTT
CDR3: CASSNLAGGPDTQYF

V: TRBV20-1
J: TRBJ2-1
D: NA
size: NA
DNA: TGCAGTGCTCTGACTAGTCGGGTGTCCAATGAGCAGTTCTTC
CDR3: CSALTSRVSNEQFF

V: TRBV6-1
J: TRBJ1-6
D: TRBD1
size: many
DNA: TGTGCCAGCAGACCCTTACAGGGGATGAATTCACCCCTCCACTTT
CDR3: CASRPLQGMNSPLHF

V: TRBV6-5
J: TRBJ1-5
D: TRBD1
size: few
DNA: TGTGCCACCGGGACAGTCAATCAGCCCCAGCATTTT
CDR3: CATGTVNQPQHF